The T cell receptor (beta chain) described here comes from a study of blood T cell repertoires in COVID-19. Across the study: There were acute and convalescent COVID-19 samples, and they came from the United States, Italy and Spain. Sample material is recorded as cDNA or gDNA derived from T cells, B-cell-depleted T cells, or PBMCs.

In the original processing: How many nucleated cells were present was estimated from reference gene primer amplification. This table comes from immunoSEQ multiplex PCR, and its TCRdb copy is limited to in-frame clones, with some not included. The V and J calls and clone size are taken from that table; D and trimming were inferred from the DNA. The repertoire consists of about 100,000 clones, with roughly 84% occurring once and the leading ten covering roughly 13%. Germline V lookup: CDR1 SGHAT, CDR2 FQNNGV. This CDR3 comprises 12 residues. Trimming removed 5 bases from V and 10 bases from J; junction bases left unmatched: 4.

V usage is TRBV11-2 and J usage is TRBJ2-1; 8 positions agree with TRBD2. This receptor was identified in a human donor in a cohort sampled during active COVID-19. What was sequenced was peripheral blood. CDR3 nucleotides: TGTGCCAGCAGCCTCTTAGCGGGGGAGCAGTTCTTC. It yields the protein CASSLLAGEQFF.